This T cell receptor beta chain was found in a study of immune evolution from preneoplasia to lung adenocarcinoma. Findings of the study overall: From normal lung to invasive adenocarcinoma, top clone frequencies appeared to decrease. Later-stage lesions appeared to have more T cells, more diversity, less clonality.

V gave up 5 bases and J gave up 5 bases; unmatched junction bases: 10. The germline gives CDR1 LNHDA, CDR2 SQIVND (reference sequence). This CDR3 has 15 amino acids. This clone has just a few counts. As yet, its antigen is unknown. Sequencing was performed with immunoSEQ multiplex PCR; in TCRdb, only in-frame clones are kept and a portion is missing. The data hold some 7,600 clones, with roughly 69% observed a single time. Patient tissue came from resections in Japan or China, 2014–2017. Macro-dissection enriched premalignant or tumor cells before nucleic acid extraction. The sequence was collected from a donor aged 70 or older with lung adenocarcinoma. Some clones in this sample may be carry-over from other donors' samples. Sequencing was done on a sample of FFPE atypical adenomatous hyperplasia tissue from the lung. As for subset: atypical adenomatous hyperplasia (AAH), lung preneoplasia. The chain links TRBV19 to TRBJ2-5; 8 bases map to TRBD1. This CDR3 is CASSPFNRGTETQYF. The CDR3 nucleotides read TGTGCCAGTAGTCCTTTCAACAGGGGGACGGAGACCCAGTACTTC.